The 3 T cell receptor beta chains below all came from one sample that was sequenced in a study of blood T cell repertoires in COVID-19. Produced via immunoSEQ multiplex PCR; TCRdb's table is partial and in-frame only. Of more than 100,000 clones listed, around 85% are singletons. Sequencing was carried out using peripheral blood. These receptors were collected from a woman aged 50 to 60 with acute or convalescent COVID-19.

In its sample, this clone was seen many times. V and J are TRBV7-8 and TRBJ1-1; 9 bases line up with TRBD1. Germline CDR1 and CDR2: SGHVS and FQNEAQ. V trimming: 5 bases; J trimming: 0 bases; junction bases outside the gene matches: 4. CDR3 size: 15 residues. The CDR3 nucleotides are TGTGCCAGCAGCGTAGGGGACAGGGTGAACACTGAAGCTTTCTTT. Its translation is CASSVGDRVNTEAFF.

A note on this clone: Other DNA sequences of this sample code for an identical CDR3. This chain links TRBV5-4 with TRBJ1-2, with 7 bases that match TRBD1. Germline-derived CDR1 and CDR2 are SGHNT and YYREEE (reference sequence). The CDR3 runs 13 residues. V trimming: 6 bases; J trimming: 3 bases; junction bases outside the gene matches: 5. The CDR3 nucleotides read TGTGCCAGCACCCGAGACAGGGACTATGGCTACACCTTC. This translates into CASTRDRDYGYTF.

The chain employs TRBV29-1 and TRBJ1-2; TRBD1 agrees at 7 bases. This CDR3 has 14 residues. Per the germline V gene, CDR1 is SQVTM and CDR2 is ANQGSEA. V lost 4 bases to trimming and J lost 7 bases; unmatched junction nucleotides: 12. The DNA for the CDR3 is TGCAGCGTTGCGTATCCGACAGGGTCGGGTGGCTACACCTTC. Residues: CSVAYPTGSGGYTF.